What follows are 29 T cell receptor beta chains derived from one specimen sequenced in a study of chemoradiotherapy in HPV16-positive cancers. Data came from immunoSEQ multiplex PCR; TCRdb stores just in-frame clones and leaves some out. This sample has some 12,000 clones, with around 68% found just once. Sampling was performed from a patient who underwent chemoradiotherapy. The receptor set was obtained from a human donor with HPV-associated anogenital cancer.

The chain uses TRBV5-5 and TRBJ1-3; maybe TRBD1 (5 bases). The germline V gene encodes CDR1 SGHKS and CDR2 YYEKEE (reference sequence). The V end was cut by 2 bases, the J end by 3 bases, with 9 bases between. The length of the CDR3 is 14 residues. The CDR3 DNA reads TGTGCCAGCAGCTTCGGGGGATTTGGAAACACCATATATTTT. This codes for CASSFGGFGNTIYF.

This clone occurred a few times. CDR3 in amino acids: CASGLATGVGTEAFF. In nucleotides, the CDR3 is TGTGCTAGTGGTTTGGCAACAGGGGTGGGCACTGAAGCTTTCTTT. The chain uses TRBV12-5 and TRBJ1-1, with 7 bases fitting TRBD1. This CDR3 has 15 residues. J was trimmed by 4 bases and V by 1 base; bases with no gene match: 6. Germline-derived CDR1 and CDR2 are LGHNT and FRNRAP.

J is TRBJ1-1 and V is TRBV5-1, with D maybe TRBD1 (6 bases). CDR3 size: 16 residues. Germline V gene data show CDR1 as SGHRS and CDR2 as YFSETQ. V lost 4 bases and J 0 bases, leaving 16 bases between the germline ends. CDR3 sequence: CASSPGGATMNTEAFF. The CDR3 nucleotides read TGCGCCAGCAGCCCCGGGGGGGCGACCATGAACACTGAAGCTTTCTTT.

This sequence joins TRBV5-1 and TRBJ2-2; D remains ambiguous. V gave up 4 bases and J gave up 0 bases, with 10 bases separating them. The CDR3 contains 15 residues. Germline CDR1 and CDR2: SGHRS and YFSETQ. The CDR3 bases are TGCGCCAGCAGCCCCCGTAAAGCGAACACCGGGGAGCTGTTTTTT. Translated, it gives CASSPRKANTGELFF.

V is TRBV28 and J is TRBJ1-5; D remains unclear. CDR1 is MDHEN and CDR2 is SYDVKM in the germline V gene. This CDR3 comprises 14 residues. V shed 2 bases and J shed 4 bases, with 9 bases lying between them. CDR3 residues: CASSLQAGNQPQHF. The CDR3 DNA follows: TGTGCCAGCAGTTTACAAGCAGGAAATCAGCCCCAGCATTTT.

The rearrangement uses TRBV19 and TRBJ1-1, with D uncertain. V dropped 7 bases and J dropped 0 bases, with 9 bases sitting between them. The CDR3 has 13 residues. Germline-derived CDR1 and CDR2 are LNHDA and SQIVND (reference sequence). The CDR3 DNA follows: TGTGCCAGTATGAGGCAAATGAACACTGAAGCTTTCTTT. Amino acids: CASMRQMNTEAFF.

The V call is TRBV4-1, the J call TRBJ1-2; no firm D call. Trimming removed 1 base at V and 1 base at J, with 7 bases between. The CDR3 covers 14 residues. Germline-derived CDR1 and CDR2 are MGHRA and YSYEKL. Here the CDR3 reads CASSQGLSNYGYTF. CDR3 in DNA: TGCGCCAGCAGCCAAGGACTGAGTAACTATGGCTACACCTTC.

V gene TRBV9 combines with J gene TRBJ2-3; 8 positions match TRBD2. The CDR3 length is 16 residues. Losses at the gene ends were 1 base for V and 6 bases for J; bases not matched to a gene: 10. Per the germline V gene, CDR1 is SGDLS and CDR2 is YYNGEE. The CDR3 protein is CASSVSGGRSGDTQYF. The DNA for the CDR3 is TGTGCCAGCAGCGTAAGTGGCGGGAGGTCGGGGGATACGCAGTATTTT. Drawing the rest from reference TRBV9 and TRBJ2-3, the complete variable domain is DSGVTQTPKHLITATGQRVTLRCSPRSGDLSVYWYQQSLDQGLQFLIQYYNGEERAKGNILERFSAQQFPDLHSELNLSSLELGDSALYFCASSVSGGRSGDTQYFGPGTRLTVL.

The chain uses TRBV7-2 and TRBJ2-7, with 10 bases lining up with TRBD2. Germline V lookup: CDR1 SGHTA, CDR2 FQGNSA. The CDR3 is 16 residues long. V trimming: 1 base; J trimming: 0 bases; junction bases outside the gene matches: 3. This CDR3 is CASSLVSSGGSYEQYF. DNA of the CDR3: TGTGCCAGCAGCTTAGTGTCTAGCGGGGGCTCCTACGAGCAGTACTTC.

The sample holds one count of this clone. This chain joins TRBV19 and TRBJ1-2, with unresolved D. The CDR3 runs 16 residues. V was trimmed by 0 bases and J by 4 bases, leaving 15 bases between them. The germline V gene has CDR1 LNHDA and CDR2 SQIVND (reference sequence). DNA of the CDR3: TGTGCCAGTAGTATAGATGTCGGCTTCTCTAGCTATGGCTACACCTTC. Translated, it gives CASSIDVGFSSYGYTF. The variable domain in full, completed from reference TRBV19 and TRBJ1-2, reads DGGITQSPKYLFRKEGQNVTLSCEQNLNHDAMYWYRQDPGQGLRLIYYSQIVNDFQKGDIAEGYSVSREKKESFPLTVTSAQKNPTAFYLCASSIDVGFSSYGYTFGSGTRLTVV.

This clone was observed a handful of times. This chain joins TRBV6-1 and TRBJ1-2; tentatively, D is TRBD1 (6 bases). Germline-derived CDR1 and CDR2 are MNHNS and SASEGT. The CDR3 runs 16 residues. Trimming removed 2 bases from V and 9 bases from J, with 22 bases in between. The CDR3 nucleotides read TGTGCCAGCAGTGAATTGAGCAGGGGAAGGGCGATCAGCTACACCTTC. Encoded protein: CASSELSRGRAISYTF.

V usage is TRBV18 and J usage is TRBJ2-2, with 7 bases that match TRBD2. The CDR3 extends over 17 amino acids. The germline V gene encodes CDR1 KGHSH and CDR2 LQKENI. J lost 3 bases, V lost 3 bases, and 10 bases had no gene match. DNA for the CDR3: TGTGCCAGCTCACCCCTCGGTGGGACTATCTACACCGGGGAGCTGTTTTTT. Its translation: CASSPLGGTIYTGELFF.

CDR3: CASSLTGVSGYTF. The DNA of the CDR3 is TGTGCCAGCAGTTTGACAGGGGTAAGCGGCTACACCTTC. The rearrangement uses TRBV27 and TRBJ1-2, with TRBD1 identical over 8 bases. The CDR3 contains 13 residues. Unmatched junction bases numbered 5, after V lost 3 bases and J lost 8 bases. From germline, CDR1 is MNHEY and CDR2 SMNVEV (reference sequence).

The chain has TRBV19 and TRBJ1-1; 7 bases match TRBD1. With V trimmed by 6 bases and J by 5 bases, 9 bases remained unmatched. CDR3 length: 14 residues. Germline assignment: CDR1 LNHDA and CDR2 SQIVND (reference sequence). In DNA form, the CDR3 reads TGTGCCAGTAGCAAGGGGGCGCGGGGGACTGAAGCTTTCTTT. It codes for CASSKGARGTEAFF. Full variable domain (rest looked up from reference TRBV19 and TRBJ1-1): DGGITQSPKYLFRKEGQNVTLSCEQNLNHDAMYWYRQDPGQGLRLIYYSQIVNDFQKGDIAEGYSVSREKKESFPLTVTSAQKNPTAFYLCASSKGARGTEAFFGQGTRLTVV.

This clone was observed once. The chain recombines TRBV7-8 with TRBJ2-1, with 12 bases lining up with TRBD2. The CDR3 extends over 14 amino acids. The germline V gene encodes CDR1 SGHVS and CDR2 FQNEAQ. J gave up 6 bases and V 5 bases, and 2 bases lay outside the gene matches. This CDR3 is CASSAGLAGNEQFF. The CDR3 DNA follows: TGTGCCAGCAGCGCGGGACTAGCGGGCAATGAGCAGTTCTTC.

The rearrangement links TRBV6-5 to TRBJ2-7, with no clear D. Trimming took off 0 bases at V and 6 bases at J, with 3 bases between the two ends. Germline V gene data show CDR1 as MNHEY and CDR2 as SVGAGI. This CDR3 contains 11 residues. The CDR3: CASSYSGEQYF. Here the CDR3 DNA reads TGTGCCAGCAGTTACTCAGGCGAGCAGTACTTC.

The rearrangement joins TRBV6-4 to TRBJ2-3; 8 nucleotides agree with TRBD1. The V and J ends lost 5 bases and 6 bases, in that order; junction bases with no gene match: 7. Looked up from germline, CDR1 is MRHNA and CDR2 is SNTAGT. This CDR3 has 14 amino acids. CDR3 region: CASSLQGAADTQYF. The CDR3 region has the DNA TGTGCCAGCAGTTTGCAGGGGGCGGCTGATACGCAGTATTTT.

The CDR3 DNA sequence: TGTGCCAGCAGCCACGGACTAGCGGGGGGGCAGTACTTC. Its protein product is CASSHGLAGGQYF. V usage is TRBV7-8 and J usage is TRBJ2-7; 14 bases match TRBD2. This CDR3 comprises 13 residues. V shed 5 bases, J shed 9 bases, and the junction held 3 bases outside the gene matches. Per the germline V gene, CDR1 is SGHVS and CDR2 is FQNEAQ.

The chain employs TRBV6-6 and TRBJ1-5, with a tentative D call TRBD1 (6 bases). Per germline, CDR1 MNHNY and CDR2 SVGAGI (reference sequence). V dropped 0 bases and J dropped 5 bases, with 14 bases sitting between them. The CDR3 covers 16 residues. CDR3 amino acids: CASSYSTGLVYQPQHF. CDR3 sequence (DNA): TGTGCCAGCAGTTACTCAACAGGGTTAGTCTATCAGCCCCAGCATTTT.

CDR3 protein: CASSNTGTPADTQYF. In nucleotides, the CDR3 is TGTGCCAGCAGCAACACCGGGACTCCGGCCGATACGCAGTATTTT. The chain uses TRBV9 and TRBJ2-3; D might be TRBD2 (6 bases). V was trimmed by 4 bases and J by 6 bases, leaving 18 bases between them. The CDR3 is 15 amino acids. From germline, CDR1 is SGDLS and CDR2 YYNGEE.

This chain connects TRBV14 to TRBJ2-2; the D gene could be TRBD1 or TRBD2 (6 bases each). The CDR3 totals 15 residues. Germline CDR1 is SGHDN and CDR2 is FVKESK. Trimming took 4 bases from V and 4 from J, leaving 13 bases between them. CDR3 DNA: TGTGCCAGCAGCCGTAGGGGGGCGAGCACCGGGGAGCTGTTTTTT. It translates to CASSRRGASTGELFF.

The chain joins TRBV6-1 to TRBJ2-5; 8 bases are shared with TRBD1. With 1 base clipped from V and 6 bases from J, the junction kept 13 bases outside the gene matches. CDR3 length: 17 amino acids. Germline CDR1 and CDR2: MNHNS and SASEGT. CDR3 nucleotide sequence: TGTGCCAGCAGTGAAGGGGGTGGGCAGGGGGCGCGGAAGACCCAGTACTTC. Translated: CASSEGGGQGARKTQYF.

The rearrangement joins TRBV19 to TRBJ1-2; no definite D call. Germline lookup yields CDR1 LNHDA and CDR2 SQIVND (reference sequence). The CDR3 spans 13 residues. Trimming stripped 3 bases from V and 6 bases from J, with 11 bases between. CDR3 bases: TGTGCCAGTAGTATGGTCCAGAAGGATGGCTACACCTTC. Translated, it gives CASSMVQKDGYTF.

The CDR3 is CASSPRGGKLNEKLFF. In DNA form, the CDR3 reads TGTGCCAGCTCACCCCGGGGGGGGAAACTCAATGAAAAACTGTTTTTT. The V call is TRBV18, the J call TRBJ1-4, with a weak D call TRBD1 (5 bases). Germline V gene lookup returns CDR1 KGHSH and CDR2 LQKENI. The length of the CDR3 is 16 residues. Trimming stripped 3 bases from V and 5 bases from J, with 16 bases between.

The rearrangement links TRBV7-9 to TRBJ2-7; TRBD2 agrees at 13 bases. The CDR3 is made up of 14 amino acids. J was trimmed by 7 bases and V by 4 bases; bases with no gene match: 4. Germline loops: CDR1 SEHNR, CDR2 FQNEAQ (reference sequence). CDR3 region: CASSYGGLAGEQYF. The CDR3 DNA reads as TGTGCCAGCAGCTACGGGGGACTAGCGGGGGAGCAGTACTTC.

The chain uses TRBV18 and TRBJ2-2; tentative D call: TRBD2 (6 bases). Looked up from germline, CDR1 is KGHSH and CDR2 is LQKENI. Deletions cut 1 base from V and 3 bases from J, with 6 bases between. The CDR3 is made up of 14 amino acids. The CDR3 region has the DNA TGTGCCAGCTCACCACGGGAGGACACCGGGGAGCTGTTTTTT. Translated, it gives CASSPREDTGELFF. Together with reference TRBV18 and TRBJ2-2, the CDR3 gives the full variable domain: NAGVMQNPRHLVRRRGQEARLRCSPMKGHSHVYWYRQLPEEGLKFMVYLQKENIIDESGMPKERFSAEFPKEGPSILRIQQVVRGDSAAYFCASSPREDTGELFFGEGSRLTVL.

The chain couples TRBV28 to TRBJ2-2, with 7 bases that match TRBD1. There are 14 residues in the CDR3. Germline CDR1 MDHEN, CDR2 SYDVKM. V lost 4 bases, J lost 6 bases, and 5 bases stayed unmatched. CDR3 DNA: TGTGCCAGCAGTTCTCAGGGGGATCCCGGGGAGCTGTTTTTT. Its translation is CASSSQGDPGELFF.

The chain joins TRBV6-5 to TRBJ1-1; 7 bases align to TRBD1. V gave up 8 bases and J gave up 2 bases; unmatched junction bases: 2. Germline assignment: CDR1 MNHEY and CDR2 SVGAGI. CDR3 size: 12 residues. The CDR3 nucleotides are TGTGCCAGCGGGACAGTAAACACTGAAGCTTTCTTT. Its protein is CASGTVNTEAFF.

V and J are TRBV27 and TRBJ1-3; no definite D call. Germline V gene lookup returns CDR1 MNHEY and CDR2 SMNVEV (reference sequence). This CDR3 has 14 residues. V lost 6 bases and J lost 4, with 13 bases in between. The CDR3 here is CASREVGLGNTIYF. The CDR3 DNA follows: TGTGCCAGCAGGGAAGTTGGTTTGGGAAACACCATATATTTT.